Shown below are 5 T cell receptor beta chains from a single sample sequenced in a study of radiotherapy plus CTLA-4 blockade in lung cancer. Data came from immunoSEQ multiplex PCR; TCRdb stores just in-frame clones and leaves some out. The sample has 100,000 or so clones, about four fifths seen once. The sequences come from peripheral blood, collected from a patient treated with radiotherapy plus ipilimumab. The receptors come from a human donor with non-small cell lung cancer that progressed on radiotherapy plus ipilimumab.

V and J are TRBV2 and TRBJ2-3; D call uncertain. Trimming pared 6 bases from V and 2 bases from J, leaving 9 bases between. The V gene's germline CDR1 is SNHLY and CDR2 FYNNEI. The CDR3 extends over 13 amino acids. CDR3 sequence (DNA): TGTGCCAGCAGGGTTAGGACCACAGATACGCAGTATTTT. Translation: CASRVRTTDTQYF.

This chain connects TRBV19 to TRBJ2-7, with TRBD2 matching 10 bases. Germline V lookup: CDR1 LNHDA, CDR2 SQIVND (reference sequence). With 1 base clipped from V and 8 bases from J, the junction kept 8 bases outside the gene matches. The CDR3 totals 15 residues. The CDR3 DNA reads as TGTGCCAGTAGTATAGCCGGGACTAGCGAACACAAGCAGTACTTC. This gives the protein CASSIAGTSEHKQYF. Full variable domain (missing parts from reference TRBV19 and TRBJ2-7): DGGITQSPKYLFRKEGQNVTLSCEQNLNHDAMYWYRQDPGQGLRLIYYSQIVNDFQKGDIAEGYSVSREKKESFPLTVTSAQKNPTAFYLCASSIAGTSEHKQYFGPGTRLTVT.

The chain joins TRBV7-9 to TRBJ2-5; possibly TRBD1 for D (6 bases). V lost 4 bases and J lost 0, with 12 bases in between. Germline-derived CDR1 and CDR2 are SEHNR and FQNEAQ (reference sequence). This CDR3 region has 15 residues. The CDR3 nucleotides are TGTGCCAGCAGCTCTCGACAGGAGTACCAAGAGACCCAGTACTTC. It yields the protein CASSSRQEYQETQYF.

This chain joins TRBV9 and TRBJ2-1, with D perhaps TRBD2 (6 bases). V dropped 4 bases and J dropped 3 bases, with 17 bases sitting between them. Looked up from germline, CDR1 is SGDLS and CDR2 is YYNGEE. There are 16 residues in the CDR3. The CDR3 is CASSKHIADFYNEQFF. The CDR3 DNA follows: TGTGCCAGCAGCAAGCATATAGCGGACTTCTACAATGAGCAGTTCTTC.

The V gene is TRBV7-2, the J gene TRBJ2-2; the D is unclear. CDR3 length equals 15 residues. The germline V gene encodes CDR1 SGHTA and CDR2 FQGNSA. Trimming stripped 3 bases from V and 1 base from J, with 9 bases between. CDR3 DNA sequence: TGTGCCAGCAGCTTCGGCGGATTGAACACCGGGGAGCTGTTTTTT. This gives the protein CASSFGGLNTGELFF.